The 20 T cell receptor beta chains listed next were all sequenced from one sample in a study of T cells expressing NK-cell markers. TCRdb reprocessed the 5' RACE reads and stores each CDR3 protein as one record, lacking DNA. This sample contains hundreds of thousands of distinct CDR3 sequences. Source material: blood T cells: a sorted CD56 or NKG2C T cell subset, CD4+ or CD8+ T cells, or bulk PBMC T cells (not recorded which). The receptors here all came from a man in his late teens or twenties in good health.

The chain is built from TRBV5-5 and TRBJ1-6; TCRdb selects TRBD1, and the lack of DNA leaves this call unchecked. The CDR3 is made up of 15 amino acids. The germline CDR1 and CDR2 sequences are SGHKS and YYEKEE (reference sequence). The CDR3 spells CASSLGTRGDSPLHF.

The chain uses TRBV24-1 and TRBJ2-5. In germline, CDR1 is KGHDR, CDR2 SFDVKD. This CDR3 contains 13 residues. The CDR3 sequence: CATSEKQRETQYF.

V and J are TRBV20-1 and TRBJ2-1; TCRdb's D call, TRBD1, is unchecked because there is no DNA. The CDR3 runs to 14 residues. Per the germline V gene, CDR1 is DFQATT and CDR2 is SNEGSKA (reference sequence). This chain's CDR3 is CSASGTGRSNEQFF.

This rearrangement joins TRBV6-1 to TRBJ2-1; the TCRdb D gene call, TRBD2, has no DNA to confirm it. Germline CDR1 is MNHNS and CDR2 is SASEGT. The CDR3 consists of 15 residues. CDR3 amino acids: CASKTSGTTYNEQFF.

The chain couples TRBV4-3 to TRBJ2-7. The CDR3 contains 13 residues. Germline V gives CDR1 LGHNA, CDR2 YSLEER. CDR3 residues: CASSLNRGREQYF.

This sequence joins TRBV29-1 and TRBJ2-1; the D gene TCRdb calls, TRBD2, cannot be checked with no DNA. Germline-derived CDR1 and CDR2 are SQVTM and ANQGSEA. CDR3 length: 15 residues. The CDR3: CSVEDLAGGRGEQFF.

The chain recombines TRBV29-1 with TRBJ2-7. Germline loops: CDR1 SQVTM, CDR2 ANQGSEA. This CDR3 has 13 residues. The CDR3 sequence: CSVEKGSSYEQYF.

The chain joins TRBV20-1 to TRBJ2-1. CDR3 length equals 15 residues. Looked up from germline, CDR1 is DFQATT and CDR2 is SNEGSKA (reference sequence). This CDR3 is CSASQDRGSYNEQFF.

The rearrangement joins TRBV4-3 to TRBJ1-2. This CDR3 has 15 amino acids. Germline V CDR1 and CDR2: LGHNA, YSLEER. The CDR3 is CASSQVIEPVYGYTF.

CDR3 region: CASSLDWIGGPPRKETQYF. This chain connects TRBV11-2 to TRBJ2-5; there is no DNA to check the TCRdb D call of TRBD1. Per the germline V gene, CDR1 is SGHAT and CDR2 is FQNNGV. CDR3 length: 19 residues. Filled out from reference TRBV11-2 and TRBJ2-5, the complete variable domain reads EAGVAQSPRYKIIEKRQSVAFWCNPISGHATLYWYQQILGQGPKLLIQFQNNGVVDDSQLPKDRFSAERLKGVDSTLKIQPAKLEDSAVYLCASSLDWIGGPPRKETQYFGPGTRLLVL.

The chain recombines TRBV20-1 with TRBJ2-3. The V gene's germline CDR1 is DFQATT and CDR2 SNEGSKA (reference sequence). This CDR3 spans 14 amino acids. The CDR3: CSARKRLSTDTQYF.

CDR3 sequence reads: CASSLTSGGAEQYF. This chain links TRBV5-1 with TRBJ2-7; TCRdb returns TRBD2, unconfirmable since there is no DNA. The CDR3 is 14 amino acids. In germline, CDR1 is SGHRS, CDR2 YFSETQ. Supplemented by reference TRBV5-1 and TRBJ2-7, the full variable domain reads KAGVTQTPRYLIKTRGQQVTLSCSPISGHRSVSWYQQTPGQGLQFLFEYFSETQRNKGNFPGRFSGRQFSNSRSEMNVSTLELGDSALYLCASSLTSGGAEQYFGPGTRLTVT.

This chain links TRBV6-1 with TRBJ1-1; TCRdb's assignment of TRBD1 cannot be checked, as there is no DNA. Germline V gene data show CDR1 as MNHNS and CDR2 as SASEGT. The CDR3 has 15 amino acids. CDR3 residues: CASRSSRTGGAEAFF.

This chain uses TRBV6-1 with TRBJ2-3; the TCRdb call, TRBD2, lacks DNA for checking. There are 16 residues in the CDR3. Germline V gene sequence: CDR1 MNHNS, CDR2 SASEGT. CDR3 residues: CASSPSSGRAPVTQYF.

This chain joins TRBV5-1 and TRBJ2-2; TCRdb's D call of TRBD1 is untestable without DNA. The germline gives CDR1 SGHRS, CDR2 YFSETQ. CDR3 length: 15 amino acids. The CDR3 sequence: CASSLNTGDTGELFF.

The chain carries TRBV11-2 and TRBJ2-5; as DNA is missing, the TRBD2 call by TCRdb cannot be tested. Germline CDR1 reads SGHAT; CDR2 reads FQNNGV. The CDR3 consists of 14 residues. CDR3 in amino acids: CASSRLGTSKTQYF.

The chain is built from TRBV11-2 and TRBJ2-5; TCRdb's assignment of TRBD2 cannot be checked, as there is no DNA. The CDR3 is made up of 15 amino acids. Per the germline V gene, CDR1 is SGHAT and CDR2 is FQNNGV. Here the CDR3 reads CASSSKLGLIGTQYF.

CDR3 sequence reads: CSVAVGPNTEAFF. The rearrangement links TRBV29-1 to TRBJ1-1. The CDR3 loop spans 13 amino acids. Germline loops: CDR1 SQVTM, CDR2 ANQGSEA.

The V gene is TRBV12-3 or TRBV12-4, the J gene TRBJ1-2; TCRdb picks TRBD1, but there is no DNA to check that call. The CDR3 covers 15 residues. The chain's CDR3 is CASSPSSGGVYGYTF.

This chain uses TRBV12-3 or TRBV12-4 with TRBJ1-2; TCRdb's D gene call, TRBD1, goes unchecked for lack of DNA. This CDR3 is built from 13 residues. The CDR3 loop is CASSSSRVDGYTF.